The clone carrying this TCR beta chain was counted at least ten times. In TCRdb, the RT-PCR reads were re-called with MiXCR into one record per CDR3 protein. Found here are more than 550,000 distinct CDR3 sequences, 14% of them singletons; the top ten hold around 3.3%. Looked up from germline, CDR1 is SGHKS and CDR2 is YYEKEE (reference sequence). With 2 bases removed from V and 9 bases from J, the gap between germline ends came to 9 bases. The CDR3 sequence is 12 residues long. The receptor was isolated from a female donor in good health, serving as a healthy control. The sequencing sample was made of memory CD4+ T cells from blood. V is TRBV5-5 and J is TRBJ2-1, with a weak D call TRBD2 (6 bases). CDR3 sequence reads: CASSFGGAEQFF. CDR3 in DNA: TGTGCCAGCAGCTTCGGGGGTGCTGAGCAGTTCTTC.